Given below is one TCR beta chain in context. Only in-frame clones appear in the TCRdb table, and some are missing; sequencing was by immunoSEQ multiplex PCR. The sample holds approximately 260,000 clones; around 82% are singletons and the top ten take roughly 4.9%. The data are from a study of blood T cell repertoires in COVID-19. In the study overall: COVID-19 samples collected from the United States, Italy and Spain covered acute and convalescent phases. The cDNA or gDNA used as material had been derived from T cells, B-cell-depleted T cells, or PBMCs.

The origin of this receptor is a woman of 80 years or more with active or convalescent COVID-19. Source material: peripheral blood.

This chain's CDR3 is CASSGFESRDSVPKNIQYF. The CDR3 DNA reads as TGTGCCAGCAGTGGGTTCGAAAGTAGGGACAGCGTCCCCAAAAACATTCAGTACTTC. The chain uses TRBV2 and TRBJ2-4; 7 bases align to TRBD1. Germline V gives CDR1 SNHLY, CDR2 FYNNEI. V shed 4 bases and J 2 bases; nucleotides not matched to a gene: 17. This CDR3 has 19 residues.